Shown below are 13 T cell receptor beta chains from a single sample sequenced in a study of T cell changes during pregnancy in multiple sclerosis. Using immunoSEQ multiplex PCR, the repertoire was profiled, and TCRdb retains in-frame clones only, with some absent. The sample carries about 52,000 clones, 80% to 95% recorded once. The source was CD4+ T cells from peripheral blood mononuclear cells, collected after pregnancy. These receptors were collected from a female donor in good health, enrolled as a control in a pregnancy study.

This clone was detected only once. The J gene is TRBJ2-3, the V gene TRBV14, with D unclear. CDR1 is SGHDN and CDR2 is FVKESK in the germline V gene. This CDR3 spans 14 amino acids. Trimming took 2 bases from V and 2 from J, leaving 8 bases between them. CDR3 sequence: CASSQRTVTDTQYF. CDR3 in DNA: TGTGCCAGCAGCCAACGAACTGTCACAGATACGCAGTATTTT. Full variable domain (outside the CDR3, taken from reference TRBV14 and TRBJ2-3): EAGVTQFPSHSVIEKGQTVTLRCDPISGHDNLYWYRRVMGKEIKFLLHFVKESKQDESGMPNNRFLAERTGGTYSTLKVQPAELEDSGVYFCASSQRTVTDTQYFGPGTRLTVL.

This chain joins TRBV6-5 and TRBJ2-2, with D maybe TRBD1 (5 bases). The germline CDR1 and CDR2 sequences are MNHEY and SVGAGI. This CDR3 has 15 amino acids. V was pared by 2 bases and J by 3 bases, with 10 bases between. The CDR3 nucleotides are TGTGCCAGCAGTTACCAGGGCAGCTACACCGGGGAGCTGTTTTTT. Amino acid sequence: CASSYQGSYTGELFF.

V usage is TRBV27 and J usage is TRBJ1-2; TRBD1 aligns across 11 bases. Germline trimming cut 3 bases from V and 7 bases from J; bases unmatched to any gene: 7. CDR1 is MNHEY and CDR2 is SMNVEV in the germline V gene (reference sequence). The CDR3 runs to 15 residues. For the CDR3, the DNA is TGTGCCAGCAGTTTGGCGGACAGGGGGCTGGGTGGCTACACCTTC. The encoded protein is CASSLADRGLGGYTF.

The V gene is TRBV5-4, the J gene TRBJ1-2; the match to TRBD1 covers 7 bases. The germline V gene encodes CDR1 SGHNT and CDR2 YYREEE (reference sequence). This CDR3 comprises 14 residues. The V segment lost 4 bases and the J segment 2 bases; nucleotides outside the gene matches: 5. Here the CDR3 reads CASSPETGNYGYTF. Here the CDR3 DNA reads TGTGCCAGCAGCCCAGAGACAGGGAACTATGGCTACACCTTC.

The rearrangement links TRBV6-6 to TRBJ2-7; 9 bases fit TRBD1. V lost 10 bases and J lost 4; bases outside the gene matches: 11. There are 14 residues in the CDR3. Germline CDR1 reads MNHNY; CDR2 reads SVGAGI (reference sequence). CDR3 DNA: TGTGCCACCAGGGGGGGGACAGGGATTTACGAGCAGTACTTC. Translation: CATRGGTGIYEQYF.

This clone appeared a single time. This chain uses TRBV9 with TRBJ2-7; D unresolved. The CDR3 loop spans 14 amino acids. Germline values: CDR1 SGDLS, CDR2 YYNGEE. V was trimmed by 0 bases and J by 2 bases, leaving 9 bases between them. The CDR3, as DNA: TGTGCCAGCAGCGTAGGGGCAGGCCCCTACGAGCAGTACTTC. Translating gives CASSVGAGPYEQYF.

The chain recombines TRBV7-2 with TRBJ2-2; perhaps TRBD2 as D (5 bases). The germline CDR1 and CDR2 sequences are SGHTA and FQGNSA. The CDR3 is 14 residues long. V lost 1 base and J lost 4, with 7 bases in between. The DNA for the CDR3 is TGTGCCAGCAGCTTAGTTCGGGGCACCGGGGAGCTGTTTTTT. Its protein is CASSLVRGTGELFF.

J is TRBJ2-3 and V is TRBV6-6, with D perhaps matching TRBD2 (6 bases). CDR1 and CDR2 (germline): MNHNY, SVGAGI (reference sequence). The CDR3 is 15 amino acids. Trimming took 6 bases from V and 1 from J, leaving 14 bases between them. Here the CDR3 reads CASRRVGGRTDTQYF. The CDR3 bases are TGTGCCAGCAGACGCGTGGGGGGTCGCACAGATACGCAGTATTTT.

This chain connects TRBV30 to TRBJ1-6, with D hard to call. Germline V CDR1 and CDR2: GTSNPN, SVGIG (reference sequence). This CDR3 spans 12 amino acids. The ends were cut back, 0 bases at V and 8 bases at J, with 5 bases in the middle. The CDR3 bases are TGTGCCTGGAGTGTACATGATTCACCCCTCCACTTT. This translates into CAWSVHDSPLHF.

The V and J genes are TRBV18 and TRBJ2-1; 9 nucleotides match TRBD1. Trimming cost V 2 bases and J 7 bases; bases outside gene matches: 9. The germline CDR1 and CDR2 sequences are KGHSH and LQKENI. The CDR3 sequence is 16 residues long. CDR3: CASSPRTGAHGNEQFF. CDR3 nucleotides: TGTGCCAGCTCACCAAGGACAGGGGCCCATGGTAATGAGCAGTTCTTC.

This chain uses TRBV4-1 with TRBJ2-1, with a tentative D call TRBD2 (6 bases). The CDR3 is 13 amino acids. Between the trimmed V and J ends, which lost 4 bases and 4 bases, there was a span of 8 bases. Germline V gives CDR1 MGHRA, CDR2 YSYEKL. CDR3 bases: TGCGCCAGCAGCCGCGGGGTTTACAATGAGCAGTTCTTC. This gives the protein CASSRGVYNEQFF.

This clone came up once. The gene calls are TRBV30 and TRBJ1-1; TRBD1 is a possible D gene (6 bases). The CDR3 sequence is 13 residues long. V was shortened by 2 bases and J by 5 bases, with 12 bases between the two germline ends. CDR1 and CDR2 (germline): GTSNPN, SVGIG (reference sequence). The CDR3 nucleotides read TGTGCCTGGAGTAGGGAGGGGGGAACTGAAGCTTTCTTT. This translates into CAWSREGGTEAFF.

The chain has TRBV2 and TRBJ2-3; no reliable D call. Trimming cost V 3 bases and J 4 bases, with 8 bases left between them. The CDR3 extends over 13 amino acids. Germline CDR1 reads SNHLY; CDR2 reads FYNNEI. CDR3 protein: CASSDTRSDTQYF. In DNA form, the CDR3 reads TGTGCCAGCAGTGATACCAGATCAGATACGCAGTATTTT.